This entry describes one T cell receptor beta chain. This sample was included in a study of blood T cell repertoires in COVID-19. Study as a whole: PBMCs, B-cell-depleted T cells, or T cells provided the cDNA or gDNA that made up the material.

Repertoires were generated with immunoSEQ multiplex PCR, while TCRdb's copy carries only in-frame clones and drops some. The repertoire has over 100,000 clones, about 79% of them found once; the top ten carry about 4%. The V segment lost 5 bases and the J segment 4 bases; nucleotides outside the gene matches: 4. The CDR3 has 15 amino acids. Per germline, CDR1 KGHDR and CDR2 SFDVKD. V gene TRBV24-1 combines with J gene TRBJ2-1, with 10 bases fitting TRBD2. The source material was peripheral blood. This TCR derives from a woman older than 75 with acute or convalescent COVID-19. CDR3 sequence: CATSAAGGLYNEQFF. The DNA of the CDR3 is TGTGCCACCAGTGCAGCGGGAGGGCTATACAATGAGCAGTTCTTC.